This T cell receptor beta chain was identified during a study of T cell responses to AZD1222 COVID-19 vaccine. Study observations and caveats: Spike-specific TCR depth and breadth grew after two AZD1222 doses.

Using immunoSEQ multiplex PCR, the repertoire was profiled, and TCRdb retains in-frame clones only, with some absent. Of roughly 130,000 clones in the sample, over 75% were seen once. Germline CDR1 SGHNT, CDR2 YYREEE (reference sequence). The V gene lost 1 base and the J gene lost 2 bases, with 6 bases spanning the gap. The CDR3 is 13 residues long. To note about this clone: Its matching antigen is unknown.

This clonotype originated in an adult in good health. This chain links TRBV5-4 with TRBJ2-5; no clear D. The source material was peripheral blood, sampled on day 0 of MenACWY control vaccination. CDR3 region: CASSLTPQETQYF. The CDR3 DNA reads as TGTGCCAGCAGCTTGACTCCTCAAGAGACCCAGTACTTC.